The rows below give T cell receptor beta chains drawn from one sample of a study of blood T cell repertoires in COVID-19. Clones were sequenced by immunoSEQ multiplex PCR, and TCRdb holds only the in-frame ones, with some missing. The data contain 280,000 or so clones, 80% to 90% of them seen just once; the ten biggest clones take up around 2.1%. Source material: PBMCs or T cells enriched from blood (not recorded which). The receptors originated from a man aged 25-45 years who had recovered from COVID-19. Each CDR3 is given with its conserved first and last residue. The D gene is left open where the match is weak. Rows may omit the clone size; those that give it use once, few, many or a size class.

v_gene	j_gene	abundance	d_gene	CDR3aa	CDR3nt
TRBV7-8	TRBJ2-4	.	.	CASSLGISKNIQYF	TGTGCCAGCAGCTTGGGCATCTCCAAAAACATTCAGTACTTC
TRBV15	TRBJ1-5	.	.	CATSRERGNQPQHF	TGTGCCACCAGCAGAGAACGAGGAAATCAGCCCCAGCATTTT
TRBV5-1	TRBJ2-3	.	.	CASSLVGLAADTQYF	TGCGCCAGCAGCTTGGTAGGGCTAGCCGCAGATACGCAGTATTTT
TRBV7-2	TRBJ1-2	.	TRBD1	CASSSIPGQGAGGYTF	TGTGCCAGCAGCTCGATTCCGGGACAGGGGGCCGGGGGCTACACCTTC
TRBV10-3	TRBJ2-5	.	.	CATQGYQETQYF	TGTGCCACACAGGGTTACCAAGAGACCCAGTACTTC
TRBV6-2/TRBV6-3	TRBJ2-7	.	TRBD1	CASSRIAGTETYEQYF	TGTGCCAGCAGCCGAATCGCCGGGACAGAGACCTACGAGCAGTACTTC
TRBV10-3	TRBJ1-1	.	.	CAISIGRGAFF	TGTGCCATCAGCATTGGACGGGGAGCTTTCTTT
TRBV5-1	TRBJ1-2	.	.	CASSLQQNYGYTF	TGCGCCAGCAGCTTGCAACAGAACTATGGCTACACCTTC
TRBV7-9	TRBJ1-6	.	TRBD1	CASSLAGQQSSYNSPLHF	TGTGCCAGCAGCTTAGCGGGACAGCAGAGCTCCTATAATTCACCCCTCCACTTT
TRBV27	TRBJ1-5	.	.	CASSFNSNQPQHF	TGTGCCAGCAGTTTTAATAGCAATCAGCCCCAGCATTTT
TRBV5-6	TRBJ1-1	.	.	CASSRVTGYTEAFF	TGTGCCAGCAGCCGTGTCACAGGTTACACTGAAGCTTTCTTT
TRBV19	TRBJ1-1	.	.	CASSVTRGGTEAFF	TGTGCCAGTAGTGTCACGCGGGGGGGCACTGAAGCTTTCTTT
TRBV3-1/TRBV3-2	TRBJ1-6	.	TRBD1	CASKAGGNSPLHF	TGTGCCAGCAAGGCAGGGGGTAATTCACCCCTCCACTTT
TRBV6-2/TRBV6-3	TRBJ1-5	.	TRBD1	CASSSPSGQDRVNQPQHF	TGTGCCAGCAGTTCCCCGTCGGGCCAGGACAGGGTCAATCAGCCCCAGCATTTT
TRBV7-9	TRBJ1-2	.	.	CASSLALGRGGGNGYTF	TGTGCCAGCAGCTTAGCGCTGGGCAGGGGAGGGGGTAATGGCTACACCTTC
TRBV7-3	TRBJ2-2	.	.	CASSPRVTGELFF	TGTGCCAGCAGCCCTCGAGTCACCGGGGAGCTGTTTTTT
TRBV6-5	TRBJ2-5	.	.	CASSYNRQETQYF	TGTGCCAGCAGTTATAACAGACAAGAGACCCAGTACTTC
TRBV5-1	TRBJ1-2	.	.	CASSLGMGPQSGYTF	TGCGCCAGCAGCTTGGGCATGGGGCCGCAGAGTGGCTACACCTTC
TRBV2	TRBJ1-2	.	TRBD1	CASRGDRASYGYTF	TGTGCCAGCAGGGGGGACAGGGCGAGTTATGGCTACACCTTC
TRBV29-1	TRBJ2-3	.	.	CSVRHPITDTQYF	TGCAGCGTCCGACACCCTATCACAGATACGCAGTATTTT
TRBV7-8	TRBJ2-3	.	.	CASSPRGGPSTDTQYF	TGTGCCAGCAGCCCTCGAGGGGGACCCAGCACAGATACGCAGTATTTT
TRBV2	TRBJ2-7	.	.	CASSEIGASNYEQYF	TGTGCCAGCAGTGAAATAGGGGCCTCGAACTACGAGCAGTACTTC
TRBV29-1	TRBJ1-1	.	TRBD1	CSVVSFGTGTFVNTEAFF	TGCAGCGTTGTGTCGTTTGGGACAGGTACGTTTGTGAACACTGAAGCTTTCTTT
TRBV5-1	TRBJ1-5	.	.	CASSLAENQPQHF	TGCGCCAGCAGCTTGGCCGAGAATCAGCCCCAGCATTTT
TRBV7-3	TRBJ2-2	.	TRBD1	CASSLITGGGTGELFF	TGTGCCAGCAGCTTGATTACAGGGGGCGGCACCGGGGAGCTGTTTTTT
TRBV15	TRBJ1-5	.	.	CATSRDSLSNQPQHF	TGTGCCACCAGCAGAGATTCCCTAAGCAATCAGCCCCAGCATTTT
TRBV6-5	TRBJ1-5	.	.	CASIRGGRADQPQHF	TGTGCCAGCATTAGGGGCGGCAGGGCAGATCAGCCCCAGCATTTT
TRBV7-2	TRBJ2-7	.	.	CASSLRVLYEQYF	TGTGCCAGCAGCCTCAGGGTGCTCTACGAGCAGTACTTC
TRBV4-1	TRBJ2-5	.	TRBD2	CASSQGVGGGLKETQYF	TGCGCCAGCAGCCAGGGGGTAGGCGGGGGTCTAAAAGAGACCCAGTACTTC
TRBV5-1	TRBJ2-5	.	TRBD2	CASSTSGGALETQYF	TGCGCCAGCAGCACGAGCGGGGGGGCCTTGGAGACCCAGTACTTC
TRBV2	TRBJ2-2	.	TRBD1	CASSVQGANTGELFF	TGTGCCAGCAGTGTACAGGGGGCGAACACCGGGGAGCTGTTTTTT
TRBV5-1	TRBJ1-4	.	TRBD1	CASSGTDNEKLFF	TGCGCCAGCAGCGGGACAGATAATGAAAAACTGTTTTTT
TRBV10-3	TRBJ1-1	.	TRBD1	CATMRGQANTEAFF	TGTGCCACCATGCGGGGACAGGCGAACACTGAAGCTTTCTTT
TRBV5-6	TRBJ2-7	.	TRBD2	CASSLPGGTSGVYEQYF	TGTGCCAGCAGCTTGCCCGGGGGGACTAGCGGGGTGTACGAGCAGTACTTC
TRBV10-3	TRBJ2-3	.	TRBD2	CAISGRGSHTDTQYF	TGTGCCATCAGTGGGCGGGGGAGCCACACAGATACGCAGTATTTT
TRBV11-2	TRBJ2-3	.	TRBD1	CASSYGTGFFAQYF	TGTGCCAGCAGCTACGGGACAGGGTTTTTTGCGCAGTATTTT
TRBV2	TRBJ2-7	.	TRBD1	CASSLDRGGEQYF	TGTGCCAGCAGCTTGGACAGGGGCGGCGAGCAGTACTTC
TRBV5-1	TRBJ1-3	.	.	CASSLAGSSSGNTIYF	TGCGCCAGCAGCTTGGCAGGGTCGAGCTCTGGAAACACCATATATTTT
TRBV7-2	TRBJ1-2	once	TRBD1	CASSLRQGSGYTF	TGTGCCAGCAGCTTACGACAGGGGAGTGGCTACACCTTC
TRBV19	TRBJ1-6	.	TRBD1	CASSTWTGRSDSPLHF	TGTGCCAGTAGTACCTGGACAGGGCGTTCCGATTCACCCCTCCACTTT